These 18 T cell receptor beta chains share one sample of origin, sequenced in a study of blood T cell repertoires in COVID-19. Assay used: immunoSEQ multiplex PCR; TCRdb lists only in-frame clones, some missing. This repertoire shows 20,000 to 30,000 clones, 85% to 95% found once; its top ten account for around 8.3%. The sequenced sample was peripheral blood. The receptors derive from a human donor in a cohort sampled during active COVID-19.

The chain couples TRBV5-1 to TRBJ1-4, with 7 bases aligning to TRBD1. Trimming took 7 bases from V and 2 from J; bases not matched to a gene: 8. The CDR3 extends over 15 amino acids. CDR1 and CDR2 from the germline V gene are SGHRS and YFSETQ. In DNA form, the CDR3 reads TGCGCCAGCGGAGAGACAGGGTTGACTAATGAAAAACTGTTTTTT. This translates into CASGETGLTNEKLFF.

The chain is built from TRBV19 and TRBJ2-2; TRBD2 matches at 9 bases. Looked up from germline, CDR1 is LNHDA and CDR2 is SQIVND (reference sequence). The CDR3 contains 14 residues. With V trimmed by 9 bases and J by 5 bases, 7 bases remained unmatched. As DNA, the CDR3 is TGTGCCAGGAAGAAGACTAGCGGAACCGGGGAGCTGTTTTTT. This encodes CARKKTSGTGELFF.

The CDR3 loop is CATSEDRVNQPQHF. In nucleotides, the CDR3 is TGTGCCACCAGTGAGGACAGGGTCAATCAGCCCCAGCATTTT. V usage is TRBV24-1 and J usage is TRBJ1-5; 8 bases line up with TRBD1. V gave up 4 bases and J gave up 3 bases; unmatched junction bases: 1. CDR3 size: 14 residues. Germline assignment: CDR1 KGHDR and CDR2 SFDVKD.

V gene TRBV7-2 combines with J gene TRBJ1-5; possibly TRBD1 for D (5 bases). V dropped 0 bases and J dropped 7 bases, with 13 bases sitting between them. Germline V gene sequence: CDR1 SGHTA, CDR2 FQGNSA. The CDR3 covers 15 residues. CDR3 sequence (DNA): TGTGCCAGCAGCTTAGCCTGGCAGGGTGGACAGCCCCAGCATTTT. Translation: CASSLAWQGGQPQHF. The complete variable domain, with remaining parts taken from reference TRBV7-2 and TRBJ1-5, reads GAGVSQSPSNKVTEKGKDVELRCDPISGHTALYWYRQSLGQGLEFLIYFQGNSAPDKSGLPSDRFSAERTGGSVSTLTIQRTQQEDSAVYLCASSLAWQGGQPQHFGDGTRLSIL.

The V and J genes are TRBV7-2 and TRBJ2-7; 9 bases are shared with TRBD2. This CDR3 has 15 residues. V shed 4 bases and J 2 bases; nucleotides not matched to a gene: 6. Germline V CDR1 and CDR2: SGHTA, FQGNSA. CDR3 region: CASSYVRGGAYEQYF. The CDR3 nucleotides are TGTGCCAGCAGCTACGTGCGGGGGGGAGCCTACGAGCAGTACTTC.

The chain couples TRBV11-2 to TRBJ1-2; no clear D gene. Germline V lookup: CDR1 SGHAT, CDR2 FQNNGV. The CDR3 covers 15 residues. The V end was cut by 5 bases, the J end by 4 bases, with 17 bases between. The DNA of the CDR3 is TGTGCCAGCAGCCCCCTAGACGTATGGAGCTATGGCTACACCTTC. This codes for CASSPLDVWSYGYTF.

The J gene is TRBJ1-1, the V gene TRBV10-3; no reliable D call. The germline CDR1 and CDR2 sequences are ENHRY and SYGVKD. V was pared by 5 bases and J by 2 bases, with 12 bases between. This CDR3 spans 14 amino acids. CDR3 sequence reads: CAISSGLANTEAFF. The CDR3 DNA reads as TGTGCCATCAGTTCTGGACTCGCCAACACTGAAGCTTTCTTT.

This clone was detected once. V and J are TRBV5-1 and TRBJ1-4; the D gene is possibly TRBD1 (6 bases). CDR1 is SGHRS and CDR2 is YFSETQ in the germline V gene. V lost 0 bases and J lost 13, with 19 bases in between. This CDR3 is built from 15 residues. The CDR3 sequence is CASSLEGRGMEGLFF. DNA of the CDR3: TGCGCCAGCAGCTTGGAAGGCAGGGGAATGGAAGGACTGTTTTTT.

The gene calls are TRBV5-8 and TRBJ2-5, with D possibly matching TRBD2 (6 bases). Per germline, CDR1 SGHTS and CDR2 YDEGEE. Trimming cost V 9 bases and J 5 bases, with 17 bases left between them. This CDR3 region has 13 residues. CDR3 region: CANPLAGRETQYF. The CDR3 DNA is TGTGCCAACCCCCTGGCGGGAAGGGAGACCCAGTACTTC.

CDR3 sequence: CASSLGTGGYEQYF. The CDR3 DNA reads as TGTGCCAGCAGTTTGGGGACAGGGGGGTACGAGCAGTACTTC. The gene calls are TRBV28 and TRBJ2-7, with 11 bases identical to TRBD1. Germline V gene data show CDR1 as MDHEN and CDR2 as SYDVKM. Losses at the gene ends were 3 bases for V and 4 bases for J; bases not matched to a gene: 2. The CDR3 covers 14 residues.

The chain couples TRBV3-1 (or the pseudogene TRBV3-2) to TRBJ2-5; weak D call: TRBD2 (6 bases). Trimming left V 4 bases short and J 2 bases short, with 8 bases between. Germline V gene data show CDR1 as LGHDT and CDR2 as YNNKEL (reference sequence). The CDR3 is 13 amino acids. The CDR3 DNA sequence: TGTGCCAGCAGCCGCCGGGGGCAAGAGACCCAGTACTTC. This translates into CASSRRGQETQYF.

The V and J genes are TRBV18 and TRBJ2-1; no reliable D call. Between the trimmed V and J ends, which lost 0 bases and 2 bases, there was a span of 11 bases. This CDR3 is built from 16 residues. Germline loops: CDR1 KGHSH, CDR2 LQKENI. The DNA for the CDR3 is TGTGCCAGCTCACCACCGCAGACACTTACCTACAATGAGCAGTTCTTC. Translating it yields CASSPPQTLTYNEQFF.

This clone was observed a few times. The V call is TRBV7-9, the J call TRBJ2-3, with unresolved D. The germline gives CDR1 SEHNR, CDR2 FQNEAQ (reference sequence). This CDR3 has 16 amino acids. The V gene lost 4 bases and the J gene lost 5 bases, with 19 bases spanning the gap. Here the CDR3 DNA reads TGTGCCAGCAGCTCCCTAATTAACTCCTTTAGAGATACGCAGTATTTT. The encoded protein is CASSSLINSFRDTQYF.

CDR3 region: CASGPTTGGTRYGYTF. CDR3 DNA sequence: TGTGCTAGTGGCCCCACAACAGGGGGCACGAGATATGGCTACACCTTC. The rearrangement links TRBV12-5 to TRBJ1-2, with 9 bases that match TRBD1. The germline V gene encodes CDR1 LGHNT and CDR2 FRNRAP. There are 16 residues in the CDR3. V lost 6 bases, J lost 5 bases, and 13 bases stayed unmatched.

This rearrangement joins TRBV5-1 to TRBJ2-3; unclear D gene. Per germline, CDR1 SGHRS and CDR2 YFSETQ. Trimming took 4 bases from V and 4 from J, leaving 13 bases between them. The CDR3 has 14 amino acids. CDR3 region: CASSIDIPADTQYF. CDR3 nucleotide sequence: TGCGCCAGCAGCATTGACATCCCAGCAGATACGCAGTATTTT.

Only one count was recorded for this clone. The chain is built from TRBV28 and TRBJ2-1; TRBD2 matches 9 bases. Germline trimming cut 4 bases from V and 8 bases from J; bases unmatched to any gene: 6. This CDR3 region has 14 residues. Germline CDR1 reads MDHEN; CDR2 reads SYDVKM. DNA of the CDR3: TGTGCCAGCAGTTCCCCGACTAGCGGCTATGAGCAGTTCTTC. Its protein product is CASSSPTSGYEQFF.

V is TRBV11-1 and J is TRBJ2-1, with 10 nucleotides matching TRBD1. The CDR3 is 14 residues long. Germline V gene lookup returns CDR1 SGHAT and CDR2 FQDESV (reference sequence). The J segment lost 5 bases and the V segment lost 3 bases, leaving 1 base of the junction unmatched. The CDR3 spells CASSFGQGDNEQFF. CDR3 bases: TGTGCCAGCAGCTTCGGACAGGGGGACAATGAGCAGTTCTTC.

This clone was seen a single time. The J gene is TRBJ2-2, the V gene TRBV29-1; TRBD2 aligns across 8 bases. The CDR3 length is 18 residues. Germline CDR1 and CDR2: SQVTM and ANQGSEA. Germline trimming cut 4 bases from V and 0 bases from J; bases unmatched to any gene: 13. The DNA for the CDR3 is TGCAGCGTTGCGGCGGGAGGCCGCCAAAGGTCGAACACCGGGGAGCTGTTTTTT. Translated: CSVAAGGRQRSNTGELFF.